The entry below gives a single T cell receptor (beta chain) sequence along with its context. Its specificity is not known. These data are taken from a study of T cell responses to AZD1222 COVID-19 vaccine. Libraries were prepared by immunoSEQ multiplex PCR; TCRdb keeps only in-frame clonotypes and omits some of them. The top ten clones hold 3% to 3.5% of a sample with roughly 140,000 clones, 85% to 90% of them seen once. Trimming took 1 base from V and 12 from J, leaving 12 bases between them. In germline, CDR1 is MNHNS, CDR2 SASEGT. The CDR3 is 12 residues long. Study findings and constraints: Across the whole spike, CD4 TCRs peaked at regions 160-218 and 743-854. Close to half of all spike-specific TCRs reportedly target regions of the variants that are unmutated.

Here the sequenced sample was peripheral blood, taken 28 days after the second AZD1222 dose. This sequence was found in an adult who received the AZD1222 COVID-19 vaccine. The chain joins TRBV6-1 to TRBJ1-2; no clear D gene. The CDR3 loop is CASSEGRQRDTF. The CDR3 bases are TGTGCCAGCAGTGAAGGCCGGCAGAGGGACACCTTC.